This T cell receptor beta chain was captured by sequencing in a study of beta chain features in type 1 diabetes. Regarding the study as a whole: Within each of all four CD4+ subsets, Type 1 diabetes patients had TCRB CDR3s that were moderately but significantly shorter.

This clone was counted a few times. Its antigen is as yet unknown. Trimming shortened V by 8 bases and J by 1 base, and 17 bases separated the two germline ends. CDR1 is MNHEY, CDR2 SVGAGI, per germline. This CDR3 is 15 amino acids long. Reverse transcribing all isolated RNA meant expressed TCRB transcripts were sequenced. Sequencing was performed with immunoSEQ multiplex PCR; in TCRdb, only in-frame clones are kept and a portion is missing. The table lists over 600,000 clones, 9.5% to 15% of them singletons. Sequenced input: naive CD4+ T cells from blood. The receptor was derived from a man under 40 with type 1 diabetes. This sequence joins TRBV6-5 and TRBJ1-1; a possible D gene is TRBD1 (5 bases). Written as DNA, the CDR3 is TGTGCCAGCGGCGAGTCCGGGACGGGGAACACTGAAGCTTTCTTT. It codes for CASGESGTGNTEAFF.